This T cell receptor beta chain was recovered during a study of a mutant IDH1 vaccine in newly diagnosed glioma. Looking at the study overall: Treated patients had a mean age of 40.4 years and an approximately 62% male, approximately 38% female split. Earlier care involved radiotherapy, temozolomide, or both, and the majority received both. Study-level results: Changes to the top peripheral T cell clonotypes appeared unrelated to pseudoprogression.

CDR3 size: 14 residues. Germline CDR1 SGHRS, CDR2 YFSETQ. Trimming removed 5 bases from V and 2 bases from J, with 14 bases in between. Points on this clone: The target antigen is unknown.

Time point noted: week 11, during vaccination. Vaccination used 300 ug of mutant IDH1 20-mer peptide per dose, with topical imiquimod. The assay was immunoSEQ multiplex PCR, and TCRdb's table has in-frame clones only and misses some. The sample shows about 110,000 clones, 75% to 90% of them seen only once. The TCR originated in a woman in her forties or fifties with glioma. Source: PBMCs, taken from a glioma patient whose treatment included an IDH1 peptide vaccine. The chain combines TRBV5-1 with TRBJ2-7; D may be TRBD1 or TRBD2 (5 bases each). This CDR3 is CASRPSRAPYEQYF. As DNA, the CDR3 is TGCGCCAGCAGACCTAGCAGGGCGCCCTACGAGCAGTACTTC.